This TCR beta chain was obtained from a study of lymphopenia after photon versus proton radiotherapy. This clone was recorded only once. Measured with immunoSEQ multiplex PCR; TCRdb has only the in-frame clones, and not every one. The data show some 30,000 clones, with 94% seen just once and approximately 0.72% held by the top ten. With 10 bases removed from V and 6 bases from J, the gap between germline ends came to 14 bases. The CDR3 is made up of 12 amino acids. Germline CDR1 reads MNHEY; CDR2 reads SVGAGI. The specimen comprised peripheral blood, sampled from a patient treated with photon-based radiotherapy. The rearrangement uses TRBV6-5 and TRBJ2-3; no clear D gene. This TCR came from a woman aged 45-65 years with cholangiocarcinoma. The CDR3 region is CATRYGVDTQYF. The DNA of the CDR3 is TGTGCCACCCGCTACGGTGTGGATACGCAGTATTTT.